This T cell receptor (beta chain) stems from a study of vaccination and CD4 T cells after COVID-19 (dated by TCRdb to 2021 to 2024). Broadly, across the study: Convalescent patients had a positive SARS-CoV-2 result on nasal swab PCR, and of these patients, some 10 had mild disease and one had severe disease. In the convalescent cohort there were six males and four females, among whom were two Hispanic individuals, seven Caucasians, two Asians and one multiracial person. Each participant got two doses of either the Pfizer-BioNTech BNT162b2 vaccine (n=8) or the Moderna mRNA-1273 vaccine (n=2). Post-COVID blood samples were collected from convalescent patients a median of roughly 100 days after diagnosis, with a range of about 30 to 180 days. Post-vaccine blood samples were collected a median of around 70 days after the second vaccine dose, ranging from roughly 12 to 241 days. The cultures were stimulated with overlapping spike peptide pools from SARS-CoV-2 and from the common cold coronaviruses HCoV-NL63, HCoV-OC43 and HCoV-229E. Control cultures received a CEFX viral epitope pool as the positive control, an HIV-1 Nef peptide pool as the negative control, or no peptide. In roughly eleven COVID-19 convalescent patients and 4 infection-naive healthy vaccine recipients, the spike-specific CD4+ TCR repertoire before mRNA vaccination was compared with the repertoire after mRNA vaccination. Overall study results and their limits: In convalescent patients, nearly all vaccine-specific clones (304 of 307) were found to be mono-reactive for SARS-CoV-2 spike rather than cross-reactive with common cold coronaviruses. The median count of SARS-CoV-2-reactive clonotypes went up from 20 to 25 after infection to 35 to 40 after vaccination, although the change was not significant. Among the post-vaccine SARS-CoV-2-reactive clones in convalescent patients, a median around 90% showed up only after vaccination, which suggests vaccine-specific priming. The number of convalescent patients in the study was relatively small, and the study did not examine early timepoints following natural infection.

The CDR3 runs 15 amino acids, cysteine and phenylalanine included. Of the read, only the CDR3 DNA is kept; its 45 bases are in frame from base 1. Taken from the germline V gene (reference sequence), the CDR1 and CDR2 loops are LNHDA and SQIVND. Trimming removed 3 bases from V and 1 base from J, leaving 12 bases between the germline ends. The method was PCR. At the Johns Hopkins FTIC core, DNA from the cultured CD4+ T cells underwent TCR sequencing with the Oncomine TCR Beta short-read assay. The QIAamp micro DNA kit was used to extract genomic DNA from the cultured CD4+ T cells. Oncomine TCR Beta libraries made from cultured CD4+ T cells were pooled using unique dual indexes and sequenced on an Illumina iSeq 100. Concerning the study's data processing: Non-productive sequences were removed, and CDR3s that did not start with C, did not end with F or W, or were shorter than 7 amino acids were discarded. Antigen-specific clonotypes were identified using the MANAFEST web application through comparison of peptide-stimulated wells with reference and other culture wells. To be called positive, a clone needed an FDR below 0.05, an odds ratio above 5, and a productive frequency above 0.1% in at least two of three replicate wells. Cross-reactive clonotypes were defined as significantly expanded in both SARS-CoV-2 spike wells and at least one common cold coronavirus spike condition. CDR3 homology was assessed with Levenshtein distances (stringdist) and unrooted phylogenetic trees (ape) in R version 3.6.1. Using fastp trimming at Q25 and MiXCR clonotype assembly, TCRdb reanalyzed the public sequencing data and kept in-frame beta chains. CDR3 protein duplicates are merged, each entry listing the most common genes and DNA. The authors' filters were not applied to this entry. The sample table contains 10,000 to 15,000 distinct CDR3 sequences; only one count was recorded for roughly 50% of them. The leading ten clones occupy around 24% of the sample.

Comments on this clonotype: The specificity of this receptor is unknown. The input lacks base qualities; no much larger clone sits a single base away.

The treatment or condition label corresponds to: roughly 11-day PBMC culture with coronavirus spike peptide pools or control peptides (ViraFEST assay). The ViraFEST assay was used in the study, in which antigen-specific T cells were expanded with peptide pools and expanded clonotypes were subsequently identified by TCR sequencing. The convalescent patients' positive SARS-CoV-2 PCR tests fell between March and December 2020, which was before the Alpha, Beta and Delta variants emerged in the United States. Each well held around 2.1 million PBMCs cultured with roughly 10 ug/ml peptide pools in IMDM containing around 5.5% human AB serum and 9 to 10 IU/ml IL-2. On days 3 and 7, half of the culture medium was replaced with fresh IL-2-containing medium. After approximately eleven days of culture, CD4+ T cells were isolated by negative selection using the EasySep CD4+ T cell isolation kit. Ficoll-Paque Plus gradient centrifugation was used to isolate PBMCs from whole blood, and the isolated PBMCs were then either used fresh or cryopreserved at -140C. Triplicate wells were generally used for each culture condition.

This sequence originates from a human donor who had recovered from COVID-19. The sample was CD4+ T cells from blood, cultured in vitro. The chain was built from TRBV19 and TRBJ1-2, with an unclear D gene assignment. The CDR3 corresponds to CASSIEQSFNYGYTF. The bases are TGTGCCAGTAGTATTGAGCAGAGCTTTAACTATGGCTACACCTTC.